These T cell receptor beta chains were read from a single sample in a study of CD8 T cells in Susac syndrome. Each CDR3 protein gets one entry after TCRdb re-called the immunoSEQ multiplex PCR reads with MiXCR. The sample has about 130,000 distinct CDR3 sequences; about 93% are singletons. Sequencing was carried out using CD8+ T cells from PBMCs. All receptors come from a human donor with multiple sclerosis. The CDR3 runs from the conserved cysteine through the conserved F or W. Fields, in order: J gene, clone size, D gene, V gene, CDR3 protein, CDR3 DNA. A D gene is named only where the DNA matches it firmly. Size tells how often a clone was seen (once, few, many) or the class of an expanded clone, and some rows leave it out.

j_gene: TRBJ2-5; abundance: NA; d_gene: NA; v_gene: TRBV27; CDR3aa: CASSFGSETGETQYF; CDR3nt: TGTGCCAGCAGTTTCGGGTCGGAGACCGGGGAGACCCAGTACTTC
j_gene: TRBJ1-2; abundance: NA; d_gene: NA; v_gene: TRBV27; CDR3aa: CASSWDGLGSYTF; CDR3nt: TGTGCCAGCAGTTGGGACGGACTGGGGAGCTACACCTTC
j_gene: TRBJ2-1; abundance: NA; d_gene: NA; v_gene: TRBV20-1; CDR3aa: CSARAEQFF; CDR3nt: TGCAGTGCTAGAGCTGAGCAGTTCTTC
j_gene: TRBJ1-1; abundance: NA; d_gene: NA; v_gene: TRBV19; CDR3aa: CASNFGTPGYTEAFF; CDR3nt: TGTGCCAGTAACTTCGGGACCCCCGGCTACACTGAAGCTTTCTTT
j_gene: TRBJ1-1; abundance: NA; d_gene: NA; v_gene: TRBV6-5; CDR3aa: CASSYSSSGATEAFF; CDR3nt: TGTGCCAGCAGTTACTCGAGTAGCGGGGCCACTGAAGCTTTCTTT
j_gene: TRBJ2-1; abundance: NA; d_gene: NA; v_gene: TRBV19; CDR3aa: CASSTKTEQFF; CDR3nt: TGTGCCAGTAGTACCAAAACCGAGCAGTTCTTC
j_gene: TRBJ2-1; abundance: NA; d_gene: NA; v_gene: TRBV19; CDR3aa: CASSGISVAFF; CDR3nt: TGTGCCAGTAGTGGGATCTCGGTAGCGTTCTTC
j_gene: TRBJ2-1; abundance: once; d_gene: NA; v_gene: TRBV6-6; CDR3aa: CASSSRNNEQFF; CDR3nt: TGTGCCAGCAGTTCCCGGAACAATGAGCAGTTCTTC
j_gene: TRBJ1-1; abundance: NA; d_gene: NA; v_gene: TRBV28; CDR3aa: CASSLSGAAAEAFF; CDR3nt: TGTGCCAGCAGTTTATCCGGGGCTGCGGCTGAAGCTTTCTTT
j_gene: TRBJ2-5; abundance: NA; d_gene: NA; v_gene: TRBV4-3; CDR3aa: CASSQDRAAYQETQYF; CDR3nt: TGCGCCAGCAGCCAAGATCGCGCAGCGTACCAAGAGACCCAGTACTTC
j_gene: TRBJ1-2; abundance: NA; d_gene: NA; v_gene: TRBV20-1; CDR3aa: CSARDPPDYGYTF; CDR3nt: TGCAGTGCTAGAGATCCCCCAGACTATGGCTACACCTTC
j_gene: TRBJ2-2; abundance: NA; d_gene: TRBD1; v_gene: TRBV29-1; CDR3aa: CSANTGQGAYTGELFF; CDR3nt: TGCAGCGCGAATACCGGACAGGGGGCATACACCGGGGAGCTGTTTTTT
j_gene: TRBJ2-3; abundance: NA; d_gene: NA; v_gene: TRBV6-2/TRBV6-3; CDR3aa: CASRARDTQYF; CDR3nt: TGTGCCAGCAGAGCAAGAGATACGCAGTATTTT
j_gene: TRBJ1-5; abundance: NA; d_gene: TRBD1; v_gene: TRBV13; CDR3aa: CASSGQGVQPQHF; CDR3nt: TGTGCCAGCAGTGGACAGGGGGTTCAGCCCCAGCATTTT
j_gene: TRBJ2-3; abundance: NA; d_gene: TRBD2; v_gene: TRBV4-1; CDR3aa: CASSPRLAGDGDTQYF; CDR3nt: TGCGCCAGCAGCCCAAGATTAGCGGGAGACGGAGATACGCAGTATTTT
j_gene: TRBJ2-7; abundance: NA; d_gene: NA; v_gene: TRBV28; CDR3aa: CASSLPNGYEQYF; CDR3nt: TGTGCCAGCAGTCTCCCCAATGGATACGAGCAGTACTTC
j_gene: TRBJ2-7; abundance: NA; d_gene: TRBD2; v_gene: TRBV15; CDR3aa: CATSRSPGLAYEQYF; CDR3nt: TGTGCCACCAGCAGATCGCCGGGACTAGCTTACGAGCAGTACTTC
j_gene: TRBJ1-1; abundance: NA; d_gene: NA; v_gene: TRBV30; CDR3aa: CAWSHTEAFF; CDR3nt: TGTGCCTGGAGTCACACTGAAGCTTTCTTT
j_gene: TRBJ1-4; abundance: once; d_gene: TRBD1; v_gene: TRBV29-1; CDR3aa: CSVGLGTGKKLFF; CDR3nt: TGCAGCGTTGGACTCGGGACAGGGAAAAAACTGTTTTTT
j_gene: TRBJ2-3; abundance: NA; d_gene: TRBD1; v_gene: TRBV27; CDR3aa: CASSPWTGSPDTQYF; CDR3nt: TGTGCCAGCAGTCCCTGGACAGGGTCGCCAGATACGCAGTATTTT
j_gene: TRBJ1-1; abundance: NA; d_gene: NA; v_gene: TRBV4-1; CDR3aa: CASSQGGGKGIMNTEAFF; CDR3nt: TGCGCCAGCAGCCAAGGGGGAGGGAAAGGAATAATGAACACTGAAGCTTTCTTT
j_gene: TRBJ2-7; abundance: NA; d_gene: TRBD1; v_gene: TRBV25-1; CDR3aa: CASSGHGRGQGYEQYF; CDR3nt: TGTGCCAGCAGTGGCCACGGGAGAGGACAGGGCTACGAGCAGTACTTC
j_gene: TRBJ1-2; abundance: NA; d_gene: NA; v_gene: TRBV11-1; CDR3aa: CASSYGGSLYGYTF; CDR3nt: TGTGCCAGCAGCTACGGGGGATCCCTCTATGGCTACACCTTC
j_gene: TRBJ2-5; abundance: NA; d_gene: NA; v_gene: TRBV28; CDR3aa: CASRPREEGTGGAQYF; CDR3nt: TGTGCCAGCAGACCACGGGAGGAGGGGACAGGAGGGGCCCAGTACTTC
j_gene: TRBJ2-7; abundance: NA; d_gene: NA; v_gene: TRBV19; CDR3aa: CASMHSGGYEQYF; CDR3nt: TGTGCCAGTATGCACTCCGGTGGCTACGAGCAGTACTTC
j_gene: TRBJ1-1; abundance: NA; d_gene: NA; v_gene: TRBV13; CDR3aa: CASSYGRGATEAFF; CDR3nt: TGTGCCAGCAGCTACGGTCGGGGGGCCACTGAAGCTTTCTTT
j_gene: TRBJ2-1; abundance: NA; d_gene: TRBD2; v_gene: TRBV7-9; CDR3aa: CASSLYTSGLELFF; CDR3nt: TGTGCCAGCAGCTTATATACTAGCGGGCTTGAGCTTTTCTTC
j_gene: TRBJ2-5; abundance: few; d_gene: NA; v_gene: TRBV19; CDR3aa: CASRRTEQETQYF; CDR3nt: TGTGCCAGTAGGAGGACAGAACAAGAGACCCAGTACTTC
j_gene: TRBJ1-1; abundance: NA; d_gene: NA; v_gene: TRBV12-3/TRBV12-4; CDR3aa: CASSLAWGTNTEAFF; CDR3nt: TGTGCCAGCAGTTTAGCCTGGGGGACAAACACTGAAGCTTTCTTT
j_gene: TRBJ1-2; abundance: NA; d_gene: NA; v_gene: TRBV4-1; CDR3aa: CASSQVGTSSYTF; CDR3nt: TGCGCCAGCAGCCAAGTGGGGACGTCGAGCTACACCTTC
j_gene: TRBJ2-1; abundance: NA; d_gene: NA; v_gene: TRBV6-5; CDR3aa: CASGKGREQFF; CDR3nt: TGTGCCAGCGGGAAGGGGCGGGAGCAGTTCTTC
j_gene: TRBJ2-5; abundance: NA; d_gene: TRBD2; v_gene: TRBV29-1; CDR3aa: CSALAEQETQYF; CDR3nt: TGCAGCGCACTAGCGGAACAAGAGACCCAGTACTTC
j_gene: TRBJ2-7; abundance: few; d_gene: NA; v_gene: TRBV6-6; CDR3aa: CASSYSERPYEQYF; CDR3nt: TGTGCCAGCAGTTACTCGGAAAGACCCTACGAGCAGTACTTC
j_gene: TRBJ2-2; abundance: NA; d_gene: TRBD1; v_gene: TRBV10-3; CDR3aa: CATKPGQGTGELFF; CDR3nt: TGTGCCACCAAACCGGGACAGGGCACCGGGGAGCTGTTTTTT
j_gene: TRBJ1-5; abundance: NA; d_gene: TRBD1; v_gene: TRBV18; CDR3aa: CASSPGLDRDPAAPQHF; CDR3nt: TGTGCCAGCTCACCAGGATTGGACAGGGACCCGGCGGCGCCCCAGCATTTT
j_gene: TRBJ2-1; abundance: NA; d_gene: TRBD2; v_gene: TRBV4-2; CDR3aa: CASSQVPRLAGGDNEQFF; CDR3nt: TGTGCCAGCAGCCAAGTCCCTCGACTAGCGGGAGGGGACAATGAGCAGTTCTTC
j_gene: TRBJ2-5; abundance: once; d_gene: NA; v_gene: TRBV9; CDR3aa: CASSVAGTGNPGTQYF; CDR3nt: TGTGCCAGCAGCGTAGCTGGGACGGGGAACCCTGGGACCCAGTACTTC
j_gene: TRBJ1-1; abundance: NA; d_gene: NA; v_gene: TRBV12-3/TRBV12-4; CDR3aa: CASSLGGHGEAFF; CDR3nt: TGTGCCAGCAGTTTGGGGGGGCACGGGGAAGCTTTCTTT
j_gene: TRBJ1-2; abundance: NA; d_gene: NA; v_gene: TRBV30; CDR3aa: CAWSSGRNYGYTF; CDR3nt: TGTGCCTGGAGTTCCGGACGGAACTATGGCTACACCTTC
j_gene: TRBJ1-3; abundance: NA; d_gene: NA; v_gene: TRBV7-9; CDR3aa: CASSDGQAGNTIYF; CDR3nt: TGTGCCAGCAGCGACGGGCAGGCTGGAAACACCATATATTTT
j_gene: TRBJ2-6; abundance: NA; d_gene: NA; v_gene: TRBV20-1; CDR3aa: CSAGQSSGANVLTF; CDR3nt: TGCAGTGCTGGCCAGAGCTCTGGGGCCAACGTCCTGACTTTC
j_gene: TRBJ1-2; abundance: NA; d_gene: NA; v_gene: TRBV13; CDR3aa: CASSEKGANYGYTF; CDR3nt: TGTGCCAGCAGCGAAAAGGGGGCTAACTATGGCTACACCTTC
j_gene: TRBJ2-1; abundance: NA; d_gene: NA; v_gene: TRBV4-2; CDR3aa: CASSQDRSGREIYNEQFF; CDR3nt: TGTGCCAGCAGCCAAGACAGGTCAGGGCGGGAAATCTACAATGAGCAGTTCTTC
j_gene: TRBJ2-4; abundance: NA; d_gene: NA; v_gene: TRBV15; CDR3aa: CATSRPLNVGNIQYF; CDR3nt: TGTGCCACCAGCAGACCTCTCAACGTGGGTAACATTCAGTACTTC
j_gene: TRBJ2-7; abundance: NA; d_gene: TRBD2; v_gene: TRBV28; CDR3aa: CASRWSSGGGVEQYF; CDR3nt: TGTGCCAGCAGGTGGTCATCGGGAGGAGGGGTGGAGCAGTACTTC
j_gene: TRBJ2-2; abundance: once; d_gene: TRBD1; v_gene: TRBV4-1; CDR3aa: CASSQFEDRMIISGELFF; CDR3nt: TGCGCCAGCAGCCAATTCGAGGACAGGATGATTATTTCCGGGGAGCTGTTTTTT
j_gene: TRBJ2-3; abundance: NA; d_gene: NA; v_gene: TRBV24-1; CDR3aa: CATSESGASTDTQYF; CDR3nt: TGTGCCACCAGTGAATCGGGGGCTAGCACAGATACGCAGTATTTT
j_gene: TRBJ2-7; abundance: NA; d_gene: NA; v_gene: TRBV29-1; CDR3aa: CSVEGLSYEQYF; CDR3nt: TGCAGCGTTGAAGGACTCTCCTACGAGCAGTACTTC
j_gene: TRBJ2-1; abundance: NA; d_gene: NA; v_gene: TRBV20-1; CDR3aa: CSARDFEGYNEQFF; CDR3nt: TGCAGTGCTAGGGACTTCGAGGGATACAATGAGCAGTTCTTC
j_gene: TRBJ1-1; abundance: NA; d_gene: NA; v_gene: TRBV20-1; CDR3aa: CSALEGDLTEASF; CDR3nt: TGCAGTGCCCTCGAAGGTGACCTCACTGAAGCTTCCTTT
j_gene: TRBJ2-2; abundance: once; d_gene: NA; v_gene: TRBV6-5; CDR3aa: CASSDGQLGGLFF; CDR3nt: TGTGCCAGCAGTGACGGACAGCTCGGAGGGCTGTTTTTT
j_gene: TRBJ2-5; abundance: NA; d_gene: TRBD2; v_gene: TRBV6-5; CDR3aa: CAAWGGTLETQYF; CDR3nt: TGTGCCGCTTGGGGGGGGACCCTAGAGACCCAGTACTTC
j_gene: TRBJ2-5; abundance: NA; d_gene: NA; v_gene: TRBV15; CDR3aa: CATSRDLQETQYF; CDR3nt: TGTGCCACCAGCAGGGACTTACAAGAGACCCAGTACTTC
j_gene: TRBJ2-7; abundance: NA; d_gene: NA; v_gene: TRBV15; CDR3aa: CATSRQGHEQYF; CDR3nt: TGTGCCACCAGCAGACAGGGCCACGAGCAGTACTTC
j_gene: TRBJ1-2; abundance: NA; d_gene: NA; v_gene: TRBV6-1; CDR3aa: CASKDLANYGYTF; CDR3nt: TGTGCCAGCAAGGATTTAGCTAACTATGGCTACACCTTC